What follows are 2 T cell receptor beta chains derived from one specimen sequenced in a study of siplizumab effects on memory and regulatory T cells (dated by TCRdb to the late 2010s). The method was the immunoSEQ multiplex PCR assay. TCRdb re-hosts the immuneACCESS table, in-frame sequences only. Its copies lack some clones; in the studies checked, an unresolved V gene accounts for under half of them, and the cause for the rest is not known. In all, the sample holds around 87,000 clones, and around 89% of those were seen once. The ten biggest clones cover about 15% of the sample. The sample comprised CD4+ T cells sorted from blood. These receptors were obtained from a human donor in good health.

The chain uses TRBV7-6 and TRBJ1-2; D unresolved. Trimming left V 1 base short and J 6 bases short, with 6 bases between. CDR1 SGHVS and CDR2 FNYEAQ come from the germline V gene. The CDR3 consists of 12 residues. For the CDR3, the DNA is TGTGCCAGCAGCTTAGGCCCAGATGGCTACACCTTC. Amino acids: CASSLGPDGYTF.

The CDR3 region has the DNA TGTGCCAGCTCCGGGCAGAAGAACACTGAAGCTTTCTTT. This translates into CASSGQKNTEAFF. This chain joins TRBV18 and TRBJ1-1, with no clear D. Germline CDR1 reads KGHSH; CDR2 reads LQKENI. V gave up 6 bases and J gave up 1 base, with 9 bases separating them. The CDR3 extends over 13 amino acids. Variable domain in full (rest from reference TRBV18 and TRBJ1-1): NAGVMQNPRHLVRRRGQEARLRCSPMKGHSHVYWYRQLPEEGLKFMVYLQKENIIDESGMPKERFSAEFPKEGPSILRIQQVVRGDSAAYFCASSGQKNTEAFFGQGTRLTVV.